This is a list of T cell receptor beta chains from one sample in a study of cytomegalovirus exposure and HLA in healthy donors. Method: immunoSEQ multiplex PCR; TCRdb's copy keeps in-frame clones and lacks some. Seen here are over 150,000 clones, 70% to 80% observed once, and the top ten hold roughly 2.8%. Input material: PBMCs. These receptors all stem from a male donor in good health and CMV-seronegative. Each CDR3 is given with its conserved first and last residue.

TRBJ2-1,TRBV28,CASSLYSGSSYNEQFF
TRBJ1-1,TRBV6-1,CASRSVNTEAFF
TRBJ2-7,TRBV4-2,CASSQERTSGYEQYF
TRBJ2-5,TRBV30,CAWSEPWTSGYQETQYF
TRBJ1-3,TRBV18,CASSQGGATGNTIYF
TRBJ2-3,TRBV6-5,CASSQGQEYTDTQYF
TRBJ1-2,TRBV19,CASSPDRGNGYTF
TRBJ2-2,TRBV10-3,CAIRALADTGELFF
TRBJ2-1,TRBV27,CASSLLENYNEQFF
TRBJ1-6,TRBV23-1,CASSLRKVRGSPLHF
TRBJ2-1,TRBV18,CASSPPIAGEANEQFF
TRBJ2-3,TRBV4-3,CASSQELGTEEVRTDTQYF
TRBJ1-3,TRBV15,CATSRDSSGNTIYF
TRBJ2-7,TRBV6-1,CASSETSTGIYEQYF
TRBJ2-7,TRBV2,CASSYTYEQYF
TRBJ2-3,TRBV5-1,CASRPGLAGTDTQYF
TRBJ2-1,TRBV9,CASSVVSSGGNNEQFF
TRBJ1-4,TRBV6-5,CASSDGQSEKLFF
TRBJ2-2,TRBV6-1,CASSDGNTGELFF
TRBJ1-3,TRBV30,CAWGRKNTIYF
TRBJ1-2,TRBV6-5,CASSPGERRNYGYTF
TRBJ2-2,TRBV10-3,CAISDVGANTGELFF
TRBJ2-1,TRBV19,CASSRTSGGAGGSYNEQFF
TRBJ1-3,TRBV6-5,CASRPGGGNTIYF
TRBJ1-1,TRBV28,CASNLPRLAGKAFF
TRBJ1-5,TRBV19,CASSLGTGAQPQHF
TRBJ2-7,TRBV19,CASSIGIAGAYEQYF
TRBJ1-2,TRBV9,CASSLEGQGANYGYTF
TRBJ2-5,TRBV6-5,CASSSGLAGVETQYF